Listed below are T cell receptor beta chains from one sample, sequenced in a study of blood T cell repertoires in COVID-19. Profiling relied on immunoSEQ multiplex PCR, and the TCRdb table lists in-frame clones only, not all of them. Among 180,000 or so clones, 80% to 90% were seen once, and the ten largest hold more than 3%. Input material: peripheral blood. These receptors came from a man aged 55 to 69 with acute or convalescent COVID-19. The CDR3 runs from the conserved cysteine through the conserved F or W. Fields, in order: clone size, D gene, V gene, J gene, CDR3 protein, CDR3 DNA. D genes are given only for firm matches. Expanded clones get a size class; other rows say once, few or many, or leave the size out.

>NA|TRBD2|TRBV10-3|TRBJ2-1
CAITGDSGRVYEQFF
TGTGCCATCACGGGCGATAGCGGGAGAGTGTATGAGCAGTTCTTC
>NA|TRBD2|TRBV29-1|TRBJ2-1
CSAGTRLSNEQFF
TGCAGCGCCGGGACTAGACTTTCCAATGAGCAGTTCTTC
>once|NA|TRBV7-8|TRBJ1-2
CASSLVVMAAGYTF
TGTGCCAGCAGCTTAGTTGTTATGGCGGCGGGCTACACCTTC
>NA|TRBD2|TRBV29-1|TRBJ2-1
CSPTGASGVYNEQFF
TGCAGCCCCACTGGGGCTAGCGGCGTATACAATGAGCAGTTCTTC
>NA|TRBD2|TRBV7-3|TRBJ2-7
CASSFGLAGGYEQYF
TGTGCCAGCAGCTTTGGACTAGCGGGAGGGTACGAGCAGTACTTC
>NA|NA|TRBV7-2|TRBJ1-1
CASSLLGRRNTEAFF
TGTGCCAGCAGCTTATTAGGGAGGCGGAACACTGAAGCTTTCTTT
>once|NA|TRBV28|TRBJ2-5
CASSPLQQRQETQYF
TGTGCCAGCAGTCCCCTTCAGCAGCGGCAAGAGACCCAGTACTTC
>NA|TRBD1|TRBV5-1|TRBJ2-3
CASSLSGGIADTQYF
TGCGCCAGCAGCTTGTCAGGGGGTATCGCAGATACGCAGTATTTT
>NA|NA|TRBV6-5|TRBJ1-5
CASSSSPGGRNQPQHF
TGTGCCAGCAGTTCCTCCCCGGGAGGGAGGAATCAGCCCCAGCATTTT
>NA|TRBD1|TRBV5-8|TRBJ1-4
CASSRTGRGYEKLFF
TGTGCCAGCAGTCGGACAGGGAGAGGGTATGAAAAACTGTTTTTT
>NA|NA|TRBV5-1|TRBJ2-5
CASSSLGTQYF
TGCGCCAGCAGCTCCCTCGGGACCCAGTACTTC
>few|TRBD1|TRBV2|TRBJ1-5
CASSKDRGGNQPQHF
TGTGCCAGCAGTAAGGACAGGGGCGGCAATCAGCCCCAGCATTTT
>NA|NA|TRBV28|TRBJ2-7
CASSQGGSHEQYF
TGTGCCAGCAGTCAGGGGGGCTCTCACGAGCAGTACTTC
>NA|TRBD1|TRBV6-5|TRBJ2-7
CASRDRGYEQYF
TGTGCCAGCAGGGACAGGGGTTACGAGCAGTACTTC
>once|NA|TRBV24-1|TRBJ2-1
CATSLGGEVYNEQFF
TGTGCCACCAGTCTCGGCGGTGAGGTCTACAATGAGCAGTTCTTC
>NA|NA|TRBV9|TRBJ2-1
CASSVEEGSYNEQFF
TGTGCCAGCAGCGTAGAAGAGGGATCCTACAATGAGCAGTTCTTC
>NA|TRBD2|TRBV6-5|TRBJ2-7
CASTGLAGPRGEQYF
TGTGCCAGCACCGGACTAGCGGGCCCCAGGGGAGAGCAGTACTTC
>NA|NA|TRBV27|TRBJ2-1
CASRDRLAFSNEQFF
TGTGCCAGCAGGGACCGGCTAGCATTCTCGAATGAGCAGTTCTTC
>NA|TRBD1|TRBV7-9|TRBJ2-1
CASSRQTYRGYGNEQFF
TGTGCCAGCAGCCGACAAACTTACAGGGGGTATGGCAATGAGCAGTTCTTC
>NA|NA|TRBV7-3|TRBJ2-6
CASSLRASGANVLTF
TGTGCCAGCAGCTTGAGGGCCTCTGGGGCCAACGTCCTGACTTTC